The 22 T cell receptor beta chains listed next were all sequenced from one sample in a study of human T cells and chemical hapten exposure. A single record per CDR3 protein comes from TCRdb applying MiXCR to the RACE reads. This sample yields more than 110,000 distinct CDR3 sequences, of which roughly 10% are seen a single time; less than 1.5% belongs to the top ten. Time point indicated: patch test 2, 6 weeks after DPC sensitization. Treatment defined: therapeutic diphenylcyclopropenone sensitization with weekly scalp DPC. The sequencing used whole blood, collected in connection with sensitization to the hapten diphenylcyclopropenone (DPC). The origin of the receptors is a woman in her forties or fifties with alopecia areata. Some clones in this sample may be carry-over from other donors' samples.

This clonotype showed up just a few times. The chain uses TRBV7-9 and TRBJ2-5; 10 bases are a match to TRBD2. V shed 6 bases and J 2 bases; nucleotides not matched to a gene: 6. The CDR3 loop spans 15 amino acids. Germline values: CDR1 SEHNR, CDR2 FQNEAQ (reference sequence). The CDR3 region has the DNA TGTGCCAGCAGTAGGGGACTAGCGTTTCAAGAGACCCAGTACTTC. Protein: CASSRGLAFQETQYF.

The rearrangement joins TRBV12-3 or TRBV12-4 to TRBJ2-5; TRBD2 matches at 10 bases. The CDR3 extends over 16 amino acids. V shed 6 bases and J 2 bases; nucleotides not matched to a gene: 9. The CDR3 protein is CASRKGAGGVQETQYF. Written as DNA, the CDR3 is TGTGCCAGCAGAAAGGGAGCGGGAGGGGTTCAAGAGACCCAGTACTTC.

CDR3 protein: CASRKNTEAFF. In DNA, the CDR3 is TGTGCCAGCAGAAAAAACACTGAAGCTTTCTTT. The chain carries TRBV12-3 or TRBV12-4 and TRBJ1-1; D call uncertain. This CDR3 comprises 11 residues. V lost 6 bases to trimming and J lost 2 bases, with 4 bases between them.

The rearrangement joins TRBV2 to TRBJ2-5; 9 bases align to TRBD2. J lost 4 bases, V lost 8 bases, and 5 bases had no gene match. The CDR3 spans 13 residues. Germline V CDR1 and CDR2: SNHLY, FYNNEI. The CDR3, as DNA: TGTGCCAGCTCCCTAGCGGGACTAGAGACCCAGTACTTC. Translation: CASSLAGLETQYF.

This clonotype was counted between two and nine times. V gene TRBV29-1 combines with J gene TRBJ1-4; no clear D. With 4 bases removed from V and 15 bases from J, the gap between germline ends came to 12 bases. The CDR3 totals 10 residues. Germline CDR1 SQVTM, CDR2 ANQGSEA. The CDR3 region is CSVGEGPVFF. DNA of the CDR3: TGCAGCGTTGGGGAGGGTCCTGTGTTTTTT.

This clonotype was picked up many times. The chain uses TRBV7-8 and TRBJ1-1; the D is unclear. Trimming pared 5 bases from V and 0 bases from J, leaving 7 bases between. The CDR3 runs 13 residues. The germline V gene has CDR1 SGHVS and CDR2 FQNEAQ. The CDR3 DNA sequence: TGTGCCAGCAGCCCCGAACTGAACACTGAAGCTTTCTTT. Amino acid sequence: CASSPELNTEAFF.

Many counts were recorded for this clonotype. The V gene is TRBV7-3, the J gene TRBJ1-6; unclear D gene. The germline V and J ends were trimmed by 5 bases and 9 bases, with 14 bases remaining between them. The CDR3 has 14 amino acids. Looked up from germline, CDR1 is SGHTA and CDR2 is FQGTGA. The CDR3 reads CASSLQGIGSPLHF. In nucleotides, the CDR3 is TGTGCCAGCAGCCTACAAGGGATTGGTTCACCCCTCCACTTT. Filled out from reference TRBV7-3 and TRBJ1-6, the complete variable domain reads GAGVSQTPSNKVTEKGKYVELRCDPISGHTALYWYRQSLGQGPEFLIYFQGTGAADDSGLPNDRFFAVRPEGSVSTLKIQRTERGDSAVYLCASSLQGIGSPLHFGNGTRLTVT.

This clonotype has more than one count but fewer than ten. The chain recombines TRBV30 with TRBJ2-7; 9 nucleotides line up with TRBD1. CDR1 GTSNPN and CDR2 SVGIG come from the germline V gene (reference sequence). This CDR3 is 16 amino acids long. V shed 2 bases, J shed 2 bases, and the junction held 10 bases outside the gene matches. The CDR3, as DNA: TGTGCCTGGAGTCGTCTCTCGGACAGGGGACCCTACGAGCAGTACTTC. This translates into CAWSRLSDRGPYEQYF.

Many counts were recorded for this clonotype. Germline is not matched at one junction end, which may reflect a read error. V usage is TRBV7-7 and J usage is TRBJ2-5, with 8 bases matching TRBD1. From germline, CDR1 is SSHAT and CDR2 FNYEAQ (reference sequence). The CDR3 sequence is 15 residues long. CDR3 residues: CASSLADRGQETQYF. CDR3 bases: TGTGCTAGCAGCTTGGCCGACAGGGGTCAAGAGACCCAGTACTTC. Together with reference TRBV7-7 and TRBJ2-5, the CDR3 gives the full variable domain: GAGVSQSPRYKVTKRGQDVTLRCDPISSHATLYWYQQALGQGPEFLTYFNYEAQPDKSGLPSDRFSAERPEGSISTLTIQRTEQRDSAMYRCASSLADRGQETQYFGPGTRLLVL.

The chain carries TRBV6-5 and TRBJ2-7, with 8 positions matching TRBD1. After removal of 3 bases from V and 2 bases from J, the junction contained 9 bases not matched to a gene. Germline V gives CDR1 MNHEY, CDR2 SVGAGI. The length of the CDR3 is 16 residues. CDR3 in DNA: TGTGCCAGCAGTTATTCGGGACAGGCCCCCACCTACGAGCAGTACTTC. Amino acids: CASSYSGQAPTYEQYF.

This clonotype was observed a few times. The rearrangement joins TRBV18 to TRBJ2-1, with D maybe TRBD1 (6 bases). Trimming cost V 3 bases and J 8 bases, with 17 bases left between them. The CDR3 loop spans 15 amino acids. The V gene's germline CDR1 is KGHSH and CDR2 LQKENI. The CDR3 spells CASSPADSPGDEQFF. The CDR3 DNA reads TGTGCCAGCTCACCGGCGGACAGCCCCGGCGATGAGCAGTTCTTC.

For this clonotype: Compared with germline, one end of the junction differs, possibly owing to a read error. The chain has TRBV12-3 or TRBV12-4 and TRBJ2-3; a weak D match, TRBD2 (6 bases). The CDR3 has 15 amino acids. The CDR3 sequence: CASTLGGTPTDTQNF. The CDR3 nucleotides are TGTGCCAGCACCCTTGGCGGGACTCCCACAGATACGCAGAATTTT.

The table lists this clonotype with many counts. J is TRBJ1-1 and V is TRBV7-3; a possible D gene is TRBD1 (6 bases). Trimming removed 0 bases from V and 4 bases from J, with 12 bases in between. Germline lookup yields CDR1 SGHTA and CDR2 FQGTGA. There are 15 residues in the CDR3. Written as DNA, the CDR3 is TGTGCCAGCAGCTTAACCCCAGGGGTGAGCACTGAAGCTTTCTTT. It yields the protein CASSLTPGVSTEAFF. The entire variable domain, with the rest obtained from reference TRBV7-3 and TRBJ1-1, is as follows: GAGVSQTPSNKVTEKGKYVELRCDPISGHTALYWYRQSLGQGPEFLIYFQGTGAADDSGLPNDRFFAVRPEGSVSTLKIQRTERGDSAVYLCASSLTPGVSTEAFFGQGTRLTVV.

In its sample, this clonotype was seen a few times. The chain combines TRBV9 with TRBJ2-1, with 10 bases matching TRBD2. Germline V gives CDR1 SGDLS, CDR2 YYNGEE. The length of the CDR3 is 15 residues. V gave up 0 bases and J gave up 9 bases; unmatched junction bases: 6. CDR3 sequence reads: CASSVGLAGEGEQFF. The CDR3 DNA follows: TGTGCCAGCAGCGTAGGGCTAGCGGGAGAGGGTGAGCAGTTCTTC.

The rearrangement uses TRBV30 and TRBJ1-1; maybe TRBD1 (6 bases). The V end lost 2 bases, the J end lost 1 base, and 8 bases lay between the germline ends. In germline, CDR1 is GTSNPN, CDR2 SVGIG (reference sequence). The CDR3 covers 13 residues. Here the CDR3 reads CAWSRGPNTEAFF. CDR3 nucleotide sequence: TGTGCCTGGAGTCGGGGGCCGAACACTGAAGCTTTCTTT.

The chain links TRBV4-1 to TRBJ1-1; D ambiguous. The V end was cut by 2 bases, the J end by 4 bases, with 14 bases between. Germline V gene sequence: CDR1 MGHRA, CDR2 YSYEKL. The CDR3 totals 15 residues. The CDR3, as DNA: TGCGCCAGCAGCCAACTGTATATTGCCGGCACTGAAGCTTTCTTT. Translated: CASSQLYIAGTEAFF.

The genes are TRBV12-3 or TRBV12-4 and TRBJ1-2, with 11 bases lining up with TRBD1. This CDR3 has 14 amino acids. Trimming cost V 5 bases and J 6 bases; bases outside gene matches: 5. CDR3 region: CASSPRTGGNGYTF. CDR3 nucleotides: TGTGCCAGCAGTCCTCGGACAGGGGGCAATGGCTACACCTTC.

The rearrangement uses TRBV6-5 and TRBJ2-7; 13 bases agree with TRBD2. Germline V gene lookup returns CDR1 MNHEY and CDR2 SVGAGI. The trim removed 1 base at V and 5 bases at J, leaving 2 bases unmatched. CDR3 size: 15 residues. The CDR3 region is CASSYLGLAGDEQYF. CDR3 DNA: TGTGCCAGCAGTTACTTAGGACTAGCGGGGGACGAGCAGTACTTC.

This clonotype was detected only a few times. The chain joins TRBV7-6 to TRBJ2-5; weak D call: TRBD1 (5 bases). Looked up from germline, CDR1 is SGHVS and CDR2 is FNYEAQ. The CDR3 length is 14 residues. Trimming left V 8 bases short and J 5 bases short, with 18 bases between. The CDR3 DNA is TGTGCCAGCTCTAGTAACCTTGGGGCCGAGACCCAGTACTTC. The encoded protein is CASSSNLGAETQYF.

The CDR3 here is CASSAEGRISGNTIYF. In DNA, the CDR3 is TGTGCCAGCAGCGCCGAAGGACGGATCTCTGGAAACACCATATATTTT. The chain has TRBV7-2 and TRBJ1-3; D is undetermined. CDR3 size: 16 residues. The V gene's germline CDR1 is SGHTA and CDR2 FQGNSA. Deletions cut 5 bases from V and 0 bases from J, with 14 bases between.

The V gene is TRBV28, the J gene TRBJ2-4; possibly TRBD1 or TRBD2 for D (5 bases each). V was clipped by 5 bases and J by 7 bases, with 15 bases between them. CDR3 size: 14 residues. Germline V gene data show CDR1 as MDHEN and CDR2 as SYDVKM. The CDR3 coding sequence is TGTGCCAGCAGTCCAGGGAGTGAAGGGAACATTCAGTACTTC. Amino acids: CASSPGSEGNIQYF.

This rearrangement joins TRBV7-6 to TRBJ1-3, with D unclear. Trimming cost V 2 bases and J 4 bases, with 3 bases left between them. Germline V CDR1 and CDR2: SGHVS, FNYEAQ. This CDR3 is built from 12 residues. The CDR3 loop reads CASSLQGNTIYF. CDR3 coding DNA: TGTGCCAGCAGCTTACAGGGAAACACCATATATTTT.